The 14 T cell receptor beta chains presented below share a single source sample, sequenced in a study of T cells in Graves' hyperthyroidism and ophthalmopathy. The TCR beta CDR3 regions underwent amplification using RNA transcripts as the source. The TCR CDR3 first-round RT-PCR relied on the HTBI primer set. MiXCR, run by TCRdb on the multiplex PCR reads, gives a single entry per CDR3 protein. The repertoire holds around 280,000 distinct CDR3 sequences, with about an eighth as singletons. The sample comprised blood. Receptors originate from a woman between 25 and 40 years old with Graves' hyperthyroidism that later progressed to Graves' ophthalmopathy.

This clonotype was seen ten or more times. This sequence joins TRBV6-1 and TRBJ2-5; no reliable D call. Germline V CDR1 and CDR2: MNHNS, SASEGT. This CDR3 comprises 14 residues. V was pared by 3 bases and J by 2 bases, with 10 bases between. As DNA, the CDR3 is TGTGCCAGCAGTGAGTGGGCGGTACAAGAGACCCAGTACTTC. Its protein product is CASSEWAVQETQYF.

This clonotype was seen repeatedly, ten times or more. V is TRBV20-1 and J is TRBJ1-6; 7 bases align to TRBD1. J lost 7 bases, V lost 0 bases, and 15 bases had no gene match. CDR1 is DFQATT, CDR2 SNEGSKA, per germline (reference sequence). The CDR3 has 18 amino acids. CDR3 nucleotide sequence: TGCAGTGCTAGAGATACAGGGGTTGACTCCTACTCAAATTCACCCCTCCACTTT. Translating gives CSARDTGVDSYSNSPLHF.

This clonotype was counted many times. V and J are TRBV30 and TRBJ1-2, with 7 bases identical to TRBD1. With 4 bases clipped from V and 8 bases from J, the junction kept 16 bases outside the gene matches. The CDR3 covers 15 residues. Germline loops: CDR1 GTSNPN, CDR2 SVGIG (reference sequence). The CDR3 DNA follows: TGTGCCTGGAACCAGGGGGTACAGGGATCGAGGGGCTACACCTTC. This sequence encodes CAWNQGVQGSRGYTF.

This clonotype turned up a few times. One junction end does not reproduce the germline sequence, and a read error may be involved. This sequence joins TRBV5-8 and TRBJ2-5; a possible D gene is TRBD2 (5 bases). The V gene's germline CDR1 is SGHTS and CDR2 YDEGEE. The CDR3 is 15 residues long. The CDR3 DNA reads as TGTGCCAGCAGTTTGGATAGAGGGCCTCAAGAGACCCAGTACTTC. This gives the protein CASSLDRGPQETQYF. The full variable domain, with the rest looked up from reference TRBV5-8 and TRBJ2-5, is EAGVTQSPTHLIKTRGQQATLRCSPISGHTSVYWYQQALGLGLQFLLWYDEGEERNRGNFPPRFSGRQFPNYSSELNVNALELEDSALYLCASSLDRGPQETQYFGPGTRLLVL.

This clonotype came up many times. J is TRBJ2-7 and V is TRBV27, with 7 bases matching TRBD2. V shed 3 bases, J shed 2 bases, and the junction held 7 bases outside the gene matches. The CDR3 extends over 15 amino acids. CDR1 and CDR2 from the germline V gene are MNHEY and SMNVEV (reference sequence). Here the CDR3 DNA reads TGTGCCAGCAGTTTGCGACTAGCCTATGCCTACGAGCAGTACTTC. It encodes CASSLRLAYAYEQYF.

This clonotype was found a few times. V usage is TRBV5-1 and J usage is TRBJ2-7, with D possibly matching TRBD1 (6 bases). Germline values: CDR1 SGHRS, CDR2 YFSETQ. The V gene lost 0 bases and the J gene lost 0 bases, with 10 bases spanning the gap. This CDR3 spans 15 amino acids. The CDR3 bases are TGCGCCAGCAGCTTGGAAGGACAGTTCTCCTACGAGCAGTACTTC. This encodes CASSLEGQFSYEQYF.

The CDR3 region has the DNA TGCGCCAGCAGCCACTCAAACACCGGGGAGCTGTTTTTT. This gives the protein CASSHSNTGELFF. The chain links TRBV4-1 to TRBJ2-2; D remains unclear. V lost 3 bases to trimming and J lost 2 bases, with 4 bases between them. The CDR3 is 13 residues long. CDR1 and CDR2 from the germline V gene are MGHRA and YSYEKL.

Only a few counts were recorded for this clonotype. The chain carries TRBV7-9 and TRBJ2-2; D gene unclear. Germline V gives CDR1 SEHNR, CDR2 FQNEAQ (reference sequence). V was clipped by 3 bases and J by 1 base, with 6 bases between them. The length of the CDR3 is 14 residues. CDR3 loop: CASSFSQNTGELFF. The CDR3 region has the DNA TGTGCCAGCAGCTTCAGTCAGAACACCGGGGAGCTGTTTTTT.

This clonotype was recorded at least ten times. The chain combines TRBV10-3 with TRBJ2-7; tentative D call: TRBD2 (6 bases). Trimming pared 4 bases from V and 3 bases from J, leaving 19 bases between. Germline CDR1 ENHRY, CDR2 SYGVKD. The CDR3 consists of 16 residues. Here the CDR3 reads CAISALRDSGIYEQYF. The CDR3, as DNA: TGTGCCATCAGTGCTTTACGGGACTCGGGGATCTACGAGCAGTACTTC.

This clonotype was counted at least ten times. Written as DNA, the CDR3 is TGTGCCAGCAGCCAGGGACACACCAACACTGAAGCTTTCTTT. Translation: CASSQGHTNTEAFF. This chain links TRBV12-3 or TRBV12-4 with TRBJ1-1; possibly TRBD1 for D (6 bases). The CDR3 runs to 14 residues. The germline V and J ends were trimmed by 6 bases and 2 bases, with 13 bases remaining between them.

This clonotype was seen ten or more times. The rearrangement joins TRBV30 to TRBJ1-2; 7 bases match TRBD1. The length of the CDR3 is 13 residues. From germline, CDR1 is GTSNPN and CDR2 SVGIG (reference sequence). The V and J ends lost 3 bases and 7 bases, in that order; junction bases with no gene match: 8. The CDR3 nucleotides read TGTGCCTGGAGACAGGGGTTGGGTTTTGGCTACACCTTC. It codes for CAWRQGLGFGYTF.

This clonotype was counted at least ten times. The V and J genes are TRBV30 and TRBJ1-1; no definite D call. Germline loops: CDR1 GTSNPN, CDR2 SVGIG (reference sequence). V lost 2 bases and J lost 5, with 12 bases in between. The CDR3 extends over 13 amino acids. CDR3 bases: TGTGCCTGGAGTCCCTTGGTTGGAACTGAAGCTTTCTTT. Amino acids: CAWSPLVGTEAFF.

In regard to this clonotype: A much larger clonotype is one base distant, so this may be a read error. The V gene is TRBV2, the J gene TRBJ2-7; the match to TRBD2 covers 7 bases. The CDR3 has 15 amino acids. The V gene's germline CDR1 is SNHLY and CDR2 FYNNEI. The CDR3 coding sequence is TGTGCCGGCAGGAGGCTAGCGGAGAGCTCCTACGAGCAGTACTTC. Protein sequence: CAGRRLAESSYEQYF.

This clonotype was found many times. This sequence joins TRBV20-1 and TRBJ2-1; TRBD2 agrees at 11 bases. There are 17 residues in the CDR3. Germline CDR1 reads DFQATT; CDR2 reads SNEGSKA (reference sequence). With 0 bases clipped from V and 2 bases from J, the junction kept 6 bases outside the gene matches. CDR3: CSARDPIAGGPYNEQFF. The CDR3, as DNA: TGCAGTGCTAGAGATCCGATAGCGGGAGGGCCCTACAATGAGCAGTTCTTC.